This T cell receptor beta chain was captured in a study of regulatory T cells in long-lasting Graves disease. Turning to the study itself: Recently diagnosed Graves' patients had received antithyroid drugs for under 3 months.

Specified time point: newly diagnosed GD, antithyroid drugs for less than 3 months. PBMCs provided the RNA from which the TCR library was made. Sequencing libraries for TCR beta were prepared with iRepertoire HTBI primers and Arm-PCR of CDR3 regions. Each CDR3 protein is one row after TCRdb ran MiXCR on the multiplex PCR reads. The sample gives roughly 610,000 distinct CDR3 sequences, 15% to 20% of which show up once; about 12% is in the top ten. The ends were cut back, 4 bases at V and 10 bases at J, with 17 bases in the middle. Germline-derived CDR1 and CDR2 are SGHDT and YYEEEE. The CDR3 length is 13 residues. This sample also belongs to another study, concerning T cells in Graves' hyperthyroidism and ophthalmopathy.

The sequence was collected from a man younger than 30 with Graves disease. The chain couples TRBV5-6 to TRBJ1-1; perhaps TRBD1 as D (5 bases). Sequenced here: peripheral blood mononuclear cells (PBMCs), sampled at new diagnosis, from a patient treated with antithyroid drugs. The CDR3 reads CASSPPGLEPAFF. The CDR3 region has the DNA TGTGCCAGCAGCCCGCCGGGACTGGAACCAGCTTTCTTT.